Following are 28 T cell receptor beta chains from one sample sequenced in a study of OX40 agonist ivuxolimab in advanced cancers. Some clones are missing from TCRdb's copy, which holds only in-frame ones; the method was immunoSEQ multiplex PCR. The table records tens of thousands of clones, approximately 85% of them present only once. The sample was CD4+ or CD8+ T cells sorted from blood, taken in a trial of the OX40 agonist ivuxolimab. All receptors come from an adult with an advanced solid tumor such as melanoma, head and neck, liver or kidney cancer.

The J gene is TRBJ1-5, the V gene TRBV9; D ambiguous. V lost 3 bases and J lost 0, with 4 bases in between. Germline CDR1 and CDR2: SGDLS and YYNGEE. CDR3 length: 13 residues. CDR3 sequence (DNA): TGTGCCAGCAGCGCGTATAGCAATCAGCCCCAGCATTTT. Amino acids: CASSAYSNQPQHF. Together with reference TRBV9 and TRBJ1-5, the CDR3 gives the full variable domain: DSGVTQTPKHLITATGQRVTLRCSPRSGDLSVYWYQQSLDQGLQFLIQYYNGEERAKGNILERFSAQQFPDLHSELNLSSLELGDSALYFCASSAYSNQPQHFGDGTRLSIL.

In the case of this clone: The sample carries other DNA sequences with the same CDR3. The chain employs TRBV7-8 and TRBJ2-7; tentative D call: TRBD1 (5 bases). V lost 1 base and J 3 bases, leaving 22 bases between the germline ends. This CDR3 contains 18 residues. CDR1 and CDR2 (germline): SGHVS, FQNEAQ. The CDR3 reads CASSLVGDLTPNFYEQYF. In nucleotides, the CDR3 is TGTGCCAGCAGCTTAGTAGGGGATCTAACGCCCAATTTCTACGAGCAGTACTTC.

The J gene is TRBJ2-3, the V gene TRBV9, with TRBD2 matching over 9 bases. CDR3 size: 15 residues. Per germline, CDR1 SGDLS and CDR2 YYNGEE. V was pared by 4 bases and J by 2 bases, with 5 bases of the junction left unmatched. CDR3 in DNA: TGTGCCAGCAGCCGACTAGCGGCCCCCACAGATACGCAGTATTTT. Translated: CASSRLAAPTDTQYF.

The chain uses TRBV7-9 and TRBJ1-3, with D perhaps TRBD1 (5 bases). Trimming removed 4 bases from V and 0 bases from J, with 10 bases in between. The CDR3 runs to 15 residues. Germline V gene sequence: CDR1 SEHNR, CDR2 FQNEAQ (reference sequence). CDR3 residues: CASSSGPISGNTIYF. CDR3 nucleotide sequence: TGTGCCAGCAGCTCGGGACCGATCTCTGGAAACACCATATATTTT.

The V call is TRBV10-2, the J call TRBJ1-5, with 8 bases that match TRBD1. After removal of 6 bases from V and 5 bases from J, the junction contained 6 bases not matched to a gene. Germline V gene sequence: CDR1 WSHSY, CDR2 SAAADI. The CDR3 length is 14 residues. The DNA for the CDR3 is TGCGCCAGCAGACGCGGACAGGGAGATCAGCCCCAGCATTTT. This gives the protein CASRRGQGDQPQHF.

The sample holds a few counts of this clone. This chain connects TRBV28 to TRBJ2-5, with D unresolved. Germline V gene sequence: CDR1 MDHEN, CDR2 SYDVKM. The CDR3 covers 14 residues. Trimming took 8 bases from V and 1 from J, leaving 14 bases between them. This CDR3 is CASRPELRQETQYF. The DNA of the CDR3 is TGTGCCAGCCGACCAGAACTCCGCCAAGAGACCCAGTACTTC.

This sequence joins TRBV7-9 and TRBJ1-2, with D maybe TRBD1 (6 bases). Germline lookup yields CDR1 SEHNR and CDR2 FQNEAQ (reference sequence). This CDR3 is 14 amino acids long. V was pared by 5 bases and J by 10 bases, with 20 bases between. CDR3 nucleotide sequence: TGTGCCAGCAGCACGACAGGCCCTTGGGATGACTACACCTTC. Protein sequence: CASSTTGPWDDYTF.

The chain couples TRBV27 to TRBJ2-3; D is perhaps TRBD2 (5 bases). Germline V CDR1 and CDR2: MNHEY, SMNVEV (reference sequence). The germline V and J ends were trimmed by 2 bases and 3 bases, with 15 bases remaining between them. CDR3 size: 16 residues. CDR3 residues: CASSLVEGTGTDTQYF. The CDR3 nucleotides read TGTGCCAGCAGTTTAGTAGAGGGCACTGGTACAGATACGCAGTATTTT.

In its sample, this clone was seen a few times. The chain couples TRBV4-1 to TRBJ1-5, with a tentative D call TRBD1 (5 bases). The ends were cut back, 1 base at V and 0 bases at J, with 7 bases in the middle. Germline V gene sequence: CDR1 MGHRA, CDR2 YSYEKL. This CDR3 comprises 15 residues. The CDR3 DNA sequence: TGCGCCAGCAGCCAAGTGGACAATAGCAATCAGCCCCAGCATTTT. It is translated as CASSQVDNSNQPQHF.

The chain combines TRBV6-5 with TRBJ1-1; D possibly corresponds to TRBD1 (5 bases). The germline gives CDR1 MNHEY, CDR2 SVGAGI. Trimming shortened V by 2 bases and J by 0 bases, and 13 bases separated the two germline ends. There are 16 residues in the CDR3. Here the CDR3 reads CASSYTGTEMNTEAFF. CDR3 nucleotides: TGTGCCAGCAGTTACACCGGGACTGAGATGAACACTGAAGCTTTCTTT.

CDR3 in amino acids: CASSEGTVAGEQYF. The CDR3 nucleotides read TGTGCCAGCAGTGAAGGGACGGTAGCTGGGGAGCAGTACTTC. The chain uses TRBV6-1 and TRBJ2-7; D remains ambiguous. The CDR3 has 14 residues. CDR1 and CDR2 from the germline V gene are MNHNS and SASEGT. The ends were cut back, 1 base at V and 7 bases at J, with 14 bases in the middle.

A single count supports this clone. The chain has TRBV11-2 and TRBJ2-7; TRBD1 agrees at 8 bases. With V trimmed by 4 bases and J by 5 bases, 4 bases remained unmatched. Germline CDR1 reads SGHAT; CDR2 reads FQNNGV. The CDR3 is 13 residues long. The CDR3 loop is CASSSSGGHEQYF. DNA for the CDR3: TGTGCCAGCAGCTCTTCAGGGGGCCACGAGCAGTACTTC.

The genes are TRBV6-5 and TRBJ2-7; possibly TRBD1 for D (5 bases). Trimming pared 5 bases from V and 3 bases from J, leaving 14 bases between. CDR1 and CDR2 (germline): MNHEY, SVGAGI. CDR3 size: 14 residues. This CDR3 is CASSRGDSLYEQYV. CDR3 coding DNA: TGTGCCAGCAGTAGAGGAGACAGCCTCTACGAGCAGTACGTC.

By share of the sample, this clone is hyperexpanded. The V gene is TRBV28, the J gene TRBJ2-3, with a possible D match to TRBD2 (6 bases). The CDR3 totals 15 residues. Trimming removed 2 bases at V and 1 base at J, with 10 bases between. Germline values: CDR1 MDHEN, CDR2 SYDVKM. The CDR3 loop reads CASSLNGGGTDTQYF. In DNA, the CDR3 is TGTGCCAGCAGTTTAAACGGAGGGGGCACAGATACGCAGTATTTT.

The rearrangement joins TRBV5-1 to TRBJ2-3, with D unresolved. CDR1 is SGHRS and CDR2 is YFSETQ in the germline V gene. Trimming stripped 2 bases from V and 0 bases from J, with 10 bases between. This CDR3 has 15 amino acids. DNA of the CDR3: TGCGCCAGCAGCTTTCTTACGGCTAGCACAGATACGCAGTATTTT. Protein: CASSFLTASTDTQYF.

The V gene is TRBV28, the J gene TRBJ1-1; no definite D call. Deletions cut 8 bases from V and 1 base from J, with 11 bases between. This CDR3 has 13 residues. Germline CDR1 is MDHEN and CDR2 is SYDVKM. This chain's CDR3 is CASRPLANTEAFF. Written as DNA, the CDR3 is TGTGCCAGCCGTCCATTGGCGAACACTGAAGCTTTCTTT.

CDR3 region: CASSLSGGVDEQYF. CDR3 coding DNA: TGCGCCAGCAGCCTGAGCGGGGGGGTCGACGAGCAGTACTTC. J is TRBJ2-7 and V is TRBV4-3; 10 bases are shared with TRBD2. Trimming removed 4 bases from V and 5 bases from J; junction bases left unmatched: 5. CDR3 length equals 14 residues. Germline CDR1 LGHNA, CDR2 YSLEER.

The gene calls are TRBV7-3 and TRBJ2-2; D is unclear. V was clipped by 2 bases and J by 8 bases, with 9 bases between them. Germline lookup yields CDR1 SGHTA and CDR2 FQGTGA. The length of the CDR3 is 13 residues. The CDR3: CASSLAVIGELFF. CDR3 coding DNA: TGTGCCAGCAGCTTAGCCGTGATTGGGGAGCTGTTTTTT.

The chain joins TRBV9 to TRBJ2-3; either TRBD1 or TRBD2 may fit D (5 bases each). The V gene lost 7 bases and the J gene lost 4 bases, with 16 bases spanning the gap. This CDR3 contains 14 residues. Looked up from germline, CDR1 is SGDLS and CDR2 is YYNGEE. The CDR3 loop is CASHSGLVADTQYF. For the CDR3, the DNA is TGTGCCAGCCACTCGGGGCTAGTCGCAGATACGCAGTATTTT. Combining the CDR3 with reference TRBV9 and TRBJ2-3 gives the whole variable domain DSGVTQTPKHLITATGQRVTLRCSPRSGDLSVYWYQQSLDQGLQFLIQYYNGEERAKGNILERFSAQQFPDLHSELNLSSLELGDSALYFCASHSGLVADTQYFGPGTRLTVL.

The chain joins TRBV12-1 to TRBJ1-1. TRBV12-1 is recorded as a pseudogene. The CDR3 is 19 amino acids. CDR3 DNA sequence: TGTGCCAGCAGCTTTGGTGGTCGGAAGGGTAGGATGGCGAACACTGAAGCTTTCTTT. Protein sequence: CASSFGGRKGRMANTEAFF.

The chain combines TRBV2 with TRBJ2-7; 8 bases agree with TRBD1. Germline-derived CDR1 and CDR2 are SNHLY and FYNNEI. The CDR3 loop spans 15 amino acids. V lost 6 bases to trimming and J lost 2 bases; unmatched junction nucleotides: 9. The CDR3 nucleotides are TGTGCCAGCAGAGATTCCAGGGGGCTGACCTACGAGCAGTACTTC. This sequence encodes CASRDSRGLTYEQYF.

The rearrangement joins TRBV5-5 to TRBJ2-1; 8 bases fit TRBD1. Germline assignment: CDR1 SGHKS and CDR2 YYEKEE (reference sequence). The CDR3 spans 15 residues. V lost 2 bases and J lost 4; bases outside the gene matches: 5. The CDR3: CASSFGDRTYNEQFF. The CDR3 nucleotides read TGTGCCAGCAGCTTCGGGGACAGGACTTACAATGAGCAGTTCTTC.

The rearrangement joins TRBV7-6 to TRBJ2-1; D unresolved. Germline CDR1 is SGHVS and CDR2 is FNYEAQ. CDR3 length equals 15 residues. V was clipped by 5 bases and J by 6 bases, with 17 bases between them. The CDR3 region has the DNA TGTGCCAGCAGCGAAACCTACTCCACGGGCAATGAGCAGTTCTTC. Protein: CASSETYSTGNEQFF.

The chain couples TRBV28 to TRBJ2-3; D unresolved. This CDR3 is built from 16 residues. The V and J ends lost 5 bases and 2 bases respectively, with 17 bases between them. The germline gives CDR1 MDHEN, CDR2 SYDVKM. CDR3 region: CASSPFASLFTDTQYF. For the CDR3, the DNA is TGTGCCAGCAGTCCCTTTGCGTCGCTATTCACAGATACGCAGTATTTT.

V is TRBV5-6 and J is TRBJ2-2, with D possibly being TRBD1 or TRBD2 (5 bases each). V was shortened by 1 base and J by 7 bases, with 11 bases between the two germline ends. Germline CDR1 and CDR2: SGHDT and YYEEEE. This CDR3 contains 14 residues. Here the CDR3 reads CASSLPGSIGELFF. The CDR3 region has the DNA TGTGCCAGCAGCTTGCCAGGGAGTATCGGGGAGCTGTTTTTT. Together with reference TRBV5-6 and TRBJ2-2, the CDR3 gives the full variable domain: DAGVTQSPTHLIKTRGQQVTLRCSPKSGHDTVSWYQQALGQGPQFIFQYYEEEERQRGNFPDRFSGHQFPNYSSELNVNALLLGDSALYLCASSLPGSIGELFFGEGSRLTVL.

The chain combines TRBV6-5 with TRBJ2-3, with 8 positions matching TRBD1. The CDR3 is 14 residues long. With V trimmed by 4 bases and J by 1 base, 1 base remained unmatched. Germline loops: CDR1 MNHEY, CDR2 SVGAGI. The CDR3 region has the DNA TGTGCCAGCAGTTCCAGGGGGCGCACAGATACGCAGTATTTT. Protein product: CASSSRGRTDTQYF.

This chain joins TRBV13 and TRBJ2-2, with D maybe TRBD1 (5 bases). Germline-derived CDR1 and CDR2 are PRHDT and FYEKMQ (reference sequence). The CDR3 is 16 residues long. Trimming removed 2 bases from V and 3 bases from J, with 13 bases in between. CDR3 nucleotide sequence: TGTGCCAGCAGCTTAATTTGGGGCAGGGACACCGGGGAGCTGTTTTTT. Translating it yields CASSLIWGRDTGELFF.

V and J are TRBV10-3 and TRBJ1-5, with D unclear. Trimming removed 0 bases from V and 3 bases from J, with 6 bases in between. Germline CDR1 and CDR2: ENHRY and SYGVKD. The CDR3 runs to 14 residues. The CDR3 loop is CAISESMTNQPQHF. CDR3 in DNA: TGTGCCATCAGTGAGTCGATGACCAATCAGCCCCAGCATTTT.